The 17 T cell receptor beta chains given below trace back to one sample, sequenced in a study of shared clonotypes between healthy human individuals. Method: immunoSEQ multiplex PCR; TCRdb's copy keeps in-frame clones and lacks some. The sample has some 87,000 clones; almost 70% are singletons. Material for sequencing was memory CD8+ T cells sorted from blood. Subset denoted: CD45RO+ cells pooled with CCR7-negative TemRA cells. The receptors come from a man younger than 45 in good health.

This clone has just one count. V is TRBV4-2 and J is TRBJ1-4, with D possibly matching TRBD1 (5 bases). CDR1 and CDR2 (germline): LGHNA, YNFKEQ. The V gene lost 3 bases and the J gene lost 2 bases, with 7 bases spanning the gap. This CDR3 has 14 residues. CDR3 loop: CASSQGGTNEKLFF. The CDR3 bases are TGTGCCAGCAGCCAGGGGGGGACTAATGAAAAACTGTTTTTT.

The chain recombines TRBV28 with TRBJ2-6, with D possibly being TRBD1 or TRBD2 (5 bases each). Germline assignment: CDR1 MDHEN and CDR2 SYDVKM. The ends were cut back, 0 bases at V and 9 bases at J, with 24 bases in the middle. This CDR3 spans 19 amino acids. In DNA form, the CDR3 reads TGTGCCAGCAGTTTATGGCCCGGAGAGGGGCGCAATTTCTACAACGTCCTGACTTTC. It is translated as CASSLWPGEGRNFYNVLTF.

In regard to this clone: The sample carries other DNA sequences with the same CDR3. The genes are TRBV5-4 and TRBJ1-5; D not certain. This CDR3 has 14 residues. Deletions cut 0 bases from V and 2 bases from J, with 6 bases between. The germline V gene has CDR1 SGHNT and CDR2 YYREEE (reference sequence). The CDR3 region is CASSLEAGNQPQHF. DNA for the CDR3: TGTGCCAGCAGCTTGGAGGCGGGCAATCAGCCCCAGCATTTT.

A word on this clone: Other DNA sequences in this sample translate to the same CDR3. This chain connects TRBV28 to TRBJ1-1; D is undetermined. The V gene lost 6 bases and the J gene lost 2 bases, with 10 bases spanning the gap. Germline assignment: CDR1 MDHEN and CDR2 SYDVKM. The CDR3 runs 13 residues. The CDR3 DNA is TGTGCCAGCAGCCTAGGTGTTAACACTGAAGCTTTCTTT. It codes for CASSLGVNTEAFF.

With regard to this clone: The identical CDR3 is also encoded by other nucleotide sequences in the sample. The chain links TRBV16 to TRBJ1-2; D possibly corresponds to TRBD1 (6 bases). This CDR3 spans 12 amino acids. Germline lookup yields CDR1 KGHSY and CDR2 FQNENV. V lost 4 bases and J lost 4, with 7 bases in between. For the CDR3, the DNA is TGTGCCAGCAGCCCGGACAGCTATGGCTACACCTTC. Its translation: CASSPDSYGYTF.

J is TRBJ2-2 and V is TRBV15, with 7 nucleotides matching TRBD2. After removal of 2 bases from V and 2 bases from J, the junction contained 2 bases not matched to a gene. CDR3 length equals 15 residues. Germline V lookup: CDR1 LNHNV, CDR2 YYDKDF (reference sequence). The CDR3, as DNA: TGTGCCACCAGCAGACTAGCGGCAAACACCGGGGAGCTGTTTTTT. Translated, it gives CATSRLAANTGELFF.

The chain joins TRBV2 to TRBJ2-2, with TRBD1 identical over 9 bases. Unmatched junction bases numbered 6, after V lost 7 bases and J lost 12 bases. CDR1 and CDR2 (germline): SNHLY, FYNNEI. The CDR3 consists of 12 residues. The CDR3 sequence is CASTTGTGKLFF. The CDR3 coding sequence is TGTGCCAGCACCACCGGGACAGGGAAGCTGTTTTTT.

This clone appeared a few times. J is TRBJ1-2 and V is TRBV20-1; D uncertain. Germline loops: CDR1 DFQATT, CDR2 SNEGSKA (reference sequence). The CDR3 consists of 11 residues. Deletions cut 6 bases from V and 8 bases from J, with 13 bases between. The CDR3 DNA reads TGCAGTGCCCCGACGGGTAGCGGCTACACCTTC. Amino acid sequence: CSAPTGSGYTF.

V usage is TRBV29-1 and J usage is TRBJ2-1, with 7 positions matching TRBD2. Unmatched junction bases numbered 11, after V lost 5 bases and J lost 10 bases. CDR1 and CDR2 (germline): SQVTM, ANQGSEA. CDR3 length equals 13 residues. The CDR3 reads CSVSGVREREQFF. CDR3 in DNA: TGCAGCGTTTCGGGGGTGCGGGAGCGAGAGCAGTTCTTC.

The DNA for the CDR3 is TGTGCCAGCAGCTCTTGGGGGACTTATGAGAGCTCCTACAATGAGCAGTTCTTC. The encoded protein is CASSSWGTYESSYNEQFF. V and J are TRBV11-2 and TRBJ2-1, with a possible D match to TRBD2 (6 bases). V was trimmed by 4 bases and J by 0 bases, leaving 19 bases between them. Germline CDR1 is SGHAT and CDR2 is FQNNGV. This CDR3 region has 18 residues.

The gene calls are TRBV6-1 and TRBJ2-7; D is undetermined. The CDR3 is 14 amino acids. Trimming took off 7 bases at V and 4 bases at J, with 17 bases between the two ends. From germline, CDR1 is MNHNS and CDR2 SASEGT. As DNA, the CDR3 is TGTGCCAGCATTCAGGATCGAGAGTTTTACGAGCAGTACTTC. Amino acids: CASIQDREFYEQYF.

DNA for the CDR3: TGTGCCAGCAGCGTAGTGGGGCGCCAGGGCTACACCTTC. This sequence encodes CASSVVGRQGYTF. The chain carries TRBV9 and TRBJ1-2, with a possible D match to TRBD1 (5 bases). The V and J ends lost 0 bases and 8 bases respectively, with 11 bases between them. The CDR3 runs to 13 residues. The germline V gene encodes CDR1 SGDLS and CDR2 YYNGEE.

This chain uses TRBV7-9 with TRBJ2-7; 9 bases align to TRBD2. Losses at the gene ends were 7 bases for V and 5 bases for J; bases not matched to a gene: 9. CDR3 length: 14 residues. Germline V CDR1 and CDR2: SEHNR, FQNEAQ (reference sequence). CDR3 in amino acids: CASNRREGFNEQYF. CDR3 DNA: TGTGCCAGCAATCGGCGGGAGGGCTTCAACGAGCAGTACTTC. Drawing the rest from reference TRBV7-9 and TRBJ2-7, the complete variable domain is DTGVSQNPRHKITKRGQNVTFRCDPISEHNRLYWYRQTLGQGPEFLTYFQNEAQLEKSRLLSDRFSAERPKGSFSTLEIQRTEQGDSAMYLCASNRREGFNEQYFGPGTRLTVT.

The CDR3 loop reads CASSSEQVEQYF. CDR3 nucleotides: TGTGCCAGCAGCTCGGAGCAAGTCGAGCAGTACTTC. The V gene is TRBV4-2, the J gene TRBJ2-7; D uncertain. The CDR3 has 12 residues. V was trimmed by 5 bases and J by 6 bases, leaving 11 bases between them. Germline assignment: CDR1 LGHNA and CDR2 YNFKEQ.

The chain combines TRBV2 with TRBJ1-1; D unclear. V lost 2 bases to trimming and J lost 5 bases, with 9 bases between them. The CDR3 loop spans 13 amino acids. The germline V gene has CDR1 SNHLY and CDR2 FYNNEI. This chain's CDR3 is CASSESSRTEAFF. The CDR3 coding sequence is TGTGCCAGCAGTGAAAGTAGTCGGACTGAAGCTTTCTTT.

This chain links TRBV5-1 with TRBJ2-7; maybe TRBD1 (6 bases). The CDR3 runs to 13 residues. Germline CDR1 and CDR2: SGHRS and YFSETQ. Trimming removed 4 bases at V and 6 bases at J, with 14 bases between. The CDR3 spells CASSRDKGGEQYF. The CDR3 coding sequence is TGCGCCAGCAGCAGGGACAAAGGAGGCGAGCAGTACTTC.

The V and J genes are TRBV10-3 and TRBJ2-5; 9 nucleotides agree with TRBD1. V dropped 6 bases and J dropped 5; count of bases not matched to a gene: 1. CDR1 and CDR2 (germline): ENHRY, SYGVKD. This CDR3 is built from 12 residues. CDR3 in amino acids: CAIRQGAETQYF. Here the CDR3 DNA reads TGTGCCATCAGACAGGGGGCCGAGACCCAGTACTTC.